The rows below give T cell receptor beta chains drawn from one sample of a study of blood T cells in healthy people across ages. TCRdb reprocessed the 5' RACE reads via MiXCR and lists one record per CDR3 protein. The data show roughly 2 million distinct CDR3 sequences, with around half seen just once and less than 2.5% held by the top ten. Sequencing used blood. The receptors were sampled from a woman aged 40 to 50 in good health. The conserved cysteine and the conserved F or W are not part of the CDR3 here.

J: TRBJ2-1; V: TRBV7-8; CDR3: ASSHGTGVLYEQF
J: TRBJ2-5; V: TRBV6-6; CDR3: ASSHSTLQETQY
J: TRBJ1-2; V: TRBV29-1; CDR3: SVEKQDYGYT
J: TRBJ2-7; V: TRBV3-1; CDR3: ASSQGALSYEQY
J: TRBJ2-6; V: TRBV7-6; CDR3: ASSLGETVSGANVLT
J: TRBJ2-3; V: TRBV6-1; CDR3: ASRAPIDTQY
J: TRBJ1-6; V: TRBV7-9; CDR3: ASSLAGSFSYNSPLH
J: TRBJ2-1; V: TRBV15; CDR3: ATNGRSSGGALFNEQF
J: TRBJ2-2; V: TRBV6-2/TRBV6-3; CDR3: ASNRGEAGELF
J: .; V: TRBV4-3; CDR3: ASSQDRASFGEQY
J: TRBJ1-2; V: TRBV6-6; CDR3: ASSDQGSYGYT
J: TRBJ2-6; V: TRBV6-5; CDR3: ASSYSGRSGANVLT
J: TRBJ2-3; V: TRBV5-1; CDR3: ASSLQDRGPDTQY
J: TRBJ2-1; V: TRBV7-2; CDR3: ASSKRTGGNEQF
J: TRBJ2-3; V: TRBV20-1; CDR3: SARQQRGDTDTQY
J: TRBJ2-7; V: TRBV4-2; CDR3: ASSQAARTSGSHEQY
J: TRBJ1-1; V: TRBV9; CDR3: ASSVAGRGITEAF
J: TRBJ2-7; V: TRBV7-2; CDR3: ASSLDSGPSYEQY
J: TRBJ1-1; V: TRBV19; CDR3: ASSVPHPNTEAF
J: TRBJ2-6; V: TRBV12-3/TRBV12-4; CDR3: ASTSGDGANVLT
J: TRBJ1-2; V: TRBV24-1; CDR3: ATSDGRSEGYT
J: TRBJ2-5; V: TRBV24-1; CDR3: ATSGTDVARDTQY
J: TRBJ2-3; V: TRBV6-2/TRBV6-3; CDR3: ASSYPGVDGDTQY
J: TRBJ2-1; V: TRBV11-2; CDR3: ASSFLYAVAEGGGGNEQF
J: TRBJ2-1; V: TRBV7-2; CDR3: ASSLLSVLAGGHEQF
J: TRBJ2-3; V: TRBV5-1; CDR3: ASSLEGIQTDTQY
J: TRBJ2-1; V: TRBV20-1; CDR3: SAADWYSYNEQF
J: TRBJ1-2; V: TRBV5-1; CDR3: ASGEGWGYT
J: TRBJ2-5; V: TRBV20-1; CDR3: SATRRTGHKTQY
J: TRBJ2-7; V: TRBV27; CDR3: ASRRTGSSYEQY